A selection of T cell receptor beta chains follows, all from one sample in a study of blood T cell repertoires in COVID-19. The data were produced by immunoSEQ multiplex PCR, yet TCRdb's version contains in-frame clones alone and is incomplete. Of about 290,000 clones in the sample, 75% to 90% were seen once. Material: peripheral blood. These TCRs come from a man aged 35 to 55 with acute or convalescent COVID-19. CDR3s include the opening cysteine and the closing phenylalanine or tryptophan. A D gene is named only where the DNA matches it firmly. Size tells how often a clone was seen (once, few, many) or the class of an expanded clone, and some rows leave it out.

cdr3_length,j_call,clone_size,v_call,d_call,cdr3_nt,cdr3_aa
13,TRBJ1-5,once,TRBV7-2,-,TGTGCCAGCAGCTTAGGCAGGGTTCAGCCCCAGCATTTT,CASSLGRVQPQHF
15,TRBJ1-2,-,TRBV14,-,TGTGCCAGCAGCCAAGGGGGTGGCACAGGGAATGGCTACACCTTC,CASSQGGGTGNGYTF
14,TRBJ2-3,-,TRBV3-1/TRBV3-2,-,TGTGCCAGCAGCCAAGGGCAACGCACAGATACGCAGTATTTT,CASSQGQRTDTQYF
16,TRBJ1-5,-,TRBV5-5,-,TGTGCCAGCAGCTTGGTTGCCTCCCCAGGCAATCAGCCCCAGCATTTT,CASSLVASPGNQPQHF
15,TRBJ2-1,-,TRBV7-2,TRBD2,TGTGCCAGCAGCGATATGCGTAGCGGGGGCGGTGAGCAGTTCTTC,CASSDMRSGGGEQFF
12,TRBJ1-2,-,TRBV19,-,TGTGCCAGTTCGATGAGGGTCTATGGCTACACCTTC,CASSMRVYGYTF
14,TRBJ2-7,-,TRBV7-3,TRBD1,TGTGCCAGCAGCTCGGGACAGGGGGTCGACGAGCAGTACTTC,CASSSGQGVDEQYF
14,TRBJ1-1,-,TRBV5-1,TRBD1,TGCGCCAGCAGCTTGGGAGGGGGCGACACTGAAGCTTTCTTT,CASSLGGGDTEAFF
11,TRBJ1-4,-,TRBV30,-,TGTGCCTGGAGTGTACGGGGATTGGTGTTTTTT,CAWSVRGLVFF
16,TRBJ1-5,once,TRBV7-2,TRBD1,TGTGCCAGCAGCCTAGAGCCCGAGGACAGGGCGGGACCCCAGCATTTT,CASSLEPEDRAGPQHF